This T cell receptor (beta chain) was profiled in a study of blood T cell repertoires in COVID-19. About the research overall: The analysed material was cDNA or gDNA that came from T cells, B-cell-depleted T cells, or PBMCs.

Participants, 18 to 89 years old, spanned around 26 US areas. Clones were read by immunoSEQ multiplex PCR, and TCRdb kept only the in-frame ones, dropping some. The sample holds some 260,000 clones; around 80% are singletons and the top ten take under 4.5%. Germline V gene lookup returns CDR1 WSHSY and CDR2 SAAADI. Trimming cost V 6 bases and J 5 bases, with 17 bases left between them. This CDR3 has 15 amino acids. The sequenced sample consisted of PBMCs or T cells enriched from blood (not recorded which). The TCR sequence derives from a man aged 25 to 40 with acute COVID-19. The rearrangement joins TRBV10-2 to TRBJ2-1, with D tentatively TRBD1 (6 bases). CDR3 residues: CASRGRTEVNNEQFF. DNA of the CDR3: TGCGCCAGCAGGGGAAGGACAGAAGTGAACAATGAGCAGTTCTTC.